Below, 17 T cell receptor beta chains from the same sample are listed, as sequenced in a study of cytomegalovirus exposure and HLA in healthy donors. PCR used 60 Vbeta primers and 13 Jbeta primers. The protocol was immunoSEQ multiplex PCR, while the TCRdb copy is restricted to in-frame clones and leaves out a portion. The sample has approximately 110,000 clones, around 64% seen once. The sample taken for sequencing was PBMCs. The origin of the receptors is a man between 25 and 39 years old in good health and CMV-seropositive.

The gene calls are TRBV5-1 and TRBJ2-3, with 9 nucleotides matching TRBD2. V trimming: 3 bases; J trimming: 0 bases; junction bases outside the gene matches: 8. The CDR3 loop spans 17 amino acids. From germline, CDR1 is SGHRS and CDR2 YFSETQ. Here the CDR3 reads CASSWEASGMSTDTQYF. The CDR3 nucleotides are TGCGCCAGCAGCTGGGAGGCTAGCGGGATGAGCACAGATACGCAGTATTTT.

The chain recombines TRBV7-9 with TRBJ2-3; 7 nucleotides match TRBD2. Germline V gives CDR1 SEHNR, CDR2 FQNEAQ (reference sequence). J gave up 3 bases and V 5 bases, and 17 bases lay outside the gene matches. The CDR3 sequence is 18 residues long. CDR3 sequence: CASSPLWGRAPGTDTQYF. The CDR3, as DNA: TGTGCCAGCAGCCCCCTCTGGGGGAGGGCCCCGGGGACAGATACGCAGTATTTT. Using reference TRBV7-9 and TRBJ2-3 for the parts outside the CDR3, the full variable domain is DTGVSQNPRHKITKRGQNVTFRCDPISEHNRLYWYRQTLGQGPEFLTYFQNEAQLEKSRLLSDRFSAERPKGSFSTLEIQRTEQGDSAMYLCASSPLWGRAPGTDTQYFGPGTRLTVL.

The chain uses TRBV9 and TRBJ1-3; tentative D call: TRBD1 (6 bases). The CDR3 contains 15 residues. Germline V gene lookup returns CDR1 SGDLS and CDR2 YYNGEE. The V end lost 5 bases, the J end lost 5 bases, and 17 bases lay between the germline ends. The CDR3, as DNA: TGTGCCAGCAGTCCCGGGGGGGCGAAGAGAAACACCATATATTTT. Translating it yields CASSPGGAKRNTIYF.

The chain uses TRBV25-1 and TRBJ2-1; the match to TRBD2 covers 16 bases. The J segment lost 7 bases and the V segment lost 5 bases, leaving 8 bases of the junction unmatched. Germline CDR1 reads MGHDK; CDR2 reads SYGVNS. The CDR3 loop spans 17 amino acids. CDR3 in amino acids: CASSPPKGLAGGNEQFF. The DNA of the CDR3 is TGTGCCAGCAGTCCTCCCAAGGGACTAGCGGGGGGGAATGAGCAGTTCTTC.

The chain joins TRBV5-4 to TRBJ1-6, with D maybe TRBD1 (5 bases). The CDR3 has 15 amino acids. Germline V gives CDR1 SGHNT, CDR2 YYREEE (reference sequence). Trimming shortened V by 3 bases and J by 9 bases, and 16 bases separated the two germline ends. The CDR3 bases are TGTGCCAGCAGCTCCACCGGGACTGGGAGTTCACCCCTCCACTTT. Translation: CASSSTGTGSSPLHF. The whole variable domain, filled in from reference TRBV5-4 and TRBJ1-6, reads ETGVTQSPTHLIKTRGQQVTLRCSSQSGHNTVSWYQQALGQGPQFIFQYYREEENGRGNFPPRFSGLQFPNYSSELNVNALELDDSALYLCASSSTGTGSSPLHFGNGTRLTVT.

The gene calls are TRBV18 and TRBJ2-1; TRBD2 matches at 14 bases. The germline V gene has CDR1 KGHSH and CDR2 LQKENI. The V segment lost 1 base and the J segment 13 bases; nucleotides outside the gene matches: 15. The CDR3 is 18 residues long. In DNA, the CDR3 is TGTGCCAGCTCACCACGGATACTACGAACCGGGACTAGCGGGAGCCAGTTCTTC. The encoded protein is CASSPRILRTGTSGSQFF.

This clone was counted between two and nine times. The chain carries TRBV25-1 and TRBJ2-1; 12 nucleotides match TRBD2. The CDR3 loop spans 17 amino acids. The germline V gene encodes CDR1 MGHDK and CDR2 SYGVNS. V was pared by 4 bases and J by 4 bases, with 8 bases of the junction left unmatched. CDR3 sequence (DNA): TGTGCCAGCAGTGCTCTAGCGGGGGGGGAAAATTACAATGAGCAGTTCTTC. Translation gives CASSALAGGENYNEQFF.

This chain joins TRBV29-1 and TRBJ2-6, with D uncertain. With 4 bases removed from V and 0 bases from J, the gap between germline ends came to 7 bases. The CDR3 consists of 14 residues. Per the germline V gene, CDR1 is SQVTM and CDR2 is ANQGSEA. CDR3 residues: CSVVGSSGANVLTF. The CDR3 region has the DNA TGCAGCGTTGTTGGTAGCTCTGGGGCCAACGTCCTGACTTTC.

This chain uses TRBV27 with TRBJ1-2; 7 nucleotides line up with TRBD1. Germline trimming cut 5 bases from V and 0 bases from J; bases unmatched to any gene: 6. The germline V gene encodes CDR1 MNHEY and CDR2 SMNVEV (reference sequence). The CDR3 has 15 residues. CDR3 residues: CASSPGTAPNYGYTF. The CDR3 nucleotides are TGTGCCAGCAGTCCCGGGACAGCTCCTAACTATGGCTACACCTTC.

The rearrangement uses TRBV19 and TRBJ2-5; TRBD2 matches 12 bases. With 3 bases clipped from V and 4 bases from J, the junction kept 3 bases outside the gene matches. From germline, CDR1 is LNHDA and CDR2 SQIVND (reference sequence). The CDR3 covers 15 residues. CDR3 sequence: CASSILAGGPETQYF. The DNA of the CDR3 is TGTGCCAGTAGTATCCTAGCGGGGGGGCCAGAGACCCAGTACTTC.

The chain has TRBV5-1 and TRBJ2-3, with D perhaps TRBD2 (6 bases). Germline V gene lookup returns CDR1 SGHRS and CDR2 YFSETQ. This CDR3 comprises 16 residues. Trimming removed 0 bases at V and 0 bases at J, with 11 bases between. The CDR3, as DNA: TGCGCCAGCAGCTTGGACGGGCTAGCGAGCACAGATACGCAGTATTTT. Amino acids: CASSLDGLASTDTQYF. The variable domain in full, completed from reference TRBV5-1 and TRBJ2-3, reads KAGVTQTPRYLIKTRGQQVTLSCSPISGHRSVSWYQQTPGQGLQFLFEYFSETQRNKGNFPGRFSGRQFSNSRSEMNVSTLELGDSALYLCASSLDGLASTDTQYFGPGTRLTVL.

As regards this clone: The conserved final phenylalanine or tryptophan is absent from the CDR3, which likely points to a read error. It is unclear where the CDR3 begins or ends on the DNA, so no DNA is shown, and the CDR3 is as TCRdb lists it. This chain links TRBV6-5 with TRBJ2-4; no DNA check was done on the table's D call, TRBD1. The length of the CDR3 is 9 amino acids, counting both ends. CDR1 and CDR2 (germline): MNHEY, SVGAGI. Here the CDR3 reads CASVDTALI.

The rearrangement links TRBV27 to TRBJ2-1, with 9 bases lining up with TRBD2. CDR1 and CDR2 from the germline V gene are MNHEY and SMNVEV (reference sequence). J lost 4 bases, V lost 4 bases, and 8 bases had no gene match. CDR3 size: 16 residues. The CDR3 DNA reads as TGTGCCAGCAGTTCCTTCCTAGCGGGAATATACAATGAGCAGTTCTTC. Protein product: CASSSFLAGIYNEQFF.

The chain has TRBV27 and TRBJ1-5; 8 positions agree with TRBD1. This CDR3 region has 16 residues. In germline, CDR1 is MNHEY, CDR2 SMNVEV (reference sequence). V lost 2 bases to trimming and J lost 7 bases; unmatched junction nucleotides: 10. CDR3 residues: CASSLRWQGAGQPQHF. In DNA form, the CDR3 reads TGTGCCAGCAGTTTACGCTGGCAGGGGGCAGGGCAGCCCCAGCATTTT.

The CDR3 region is CASSEGGGLAGNSDTQYF. The CDR3 nucleotides are TGTGCCAGCAGCGAGGGAGGAGGGCTAGCGGGGAATTCGGATACGCAGTATTTT. The chain couples TRBV5-6 to TRBJ2-3; 9 nucleotides align to TRBD2. The J segment lost 6 bases and the V segment lost 4 bases, leaving 18 bases of the junction unmatched. The CDR3 has 18 residues. The V gene's germline CDR1 is SGHDT and CDR2 YYEEEE. Full variable domain (rest looked up from reference TRBV5-6 and TRBJ2-3): DAGVTQSPTHLIKTRGQQVTLRCSPKSGHDTVSWYQQALGQGPQFIFQYYEEEERQRGNFPDRFSGHQFPNYSSELNVNALLLGDSALYLCASSEGGGLAGNSDTQYFGPGTRLTVL.

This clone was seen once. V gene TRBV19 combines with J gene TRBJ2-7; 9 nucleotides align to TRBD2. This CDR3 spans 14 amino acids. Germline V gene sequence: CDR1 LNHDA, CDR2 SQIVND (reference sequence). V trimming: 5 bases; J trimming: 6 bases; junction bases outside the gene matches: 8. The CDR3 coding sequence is TGTGCCAGTAGTTTCTCCGGACTAGCGCGCGAGCAGTACTTC. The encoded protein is CASSFSGLAREQYF. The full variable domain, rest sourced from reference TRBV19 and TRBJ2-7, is DGGITQSPKYLFRKEGQNVTLSCEQNLNHDAMYWYRQDPGQGLRLIYYSQIVNDFQKGDIAEGYSVSREKKESFPLTVTSAQKNPTAFYLCASSFSGLAREQYFGPGTRLTVT.

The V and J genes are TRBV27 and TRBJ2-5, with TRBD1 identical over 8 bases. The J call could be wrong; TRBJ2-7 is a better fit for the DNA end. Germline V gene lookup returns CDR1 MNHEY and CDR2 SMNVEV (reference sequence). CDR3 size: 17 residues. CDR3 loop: CASSLVVRQGARYEQYF. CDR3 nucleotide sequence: TGTGCCAGCAGTTTAGTTGTCCGGCAGGGGGCAAGGTACGAGCAGTACTTC.